This T cell receptor (beta chain) originates from a study of T-cell reconstitution after alpha-beta-depleted transplantation in children. Study observations and caveats: Alpha-beta T cells present about two months after transplant were reported to originate from several hundred expanded graft clones. It was surviving recipient T cells and thymic progenitors that gave some patients high TCRbeta diversity at day 60. Newly produced T cells mostly accounted for T-cell counts and diversity one year post-transplant.

The CDR3 runs to 18 residues. V lost 2 bases to trimming and J lost 4 bases; unmatched junction nucleotides: 10. From germline, CDR1 is LGHNA and CDR2 YSLEER. Using unique molecular identifiers, the investigators prepared the TCRbeta library. One entry per CDR3 protein, called by TCRdb with MiXCR from the PCR reads. This table holds about 510,000 distinct CDR3 sequences, roughly 11% found once. Details on this clonotype: Its cognate antigen is unknown.

The sequences come from PBMCs, mostly from graft donor cells, collected 180 days after TCRalphabeta/CD19-depleted stem cell transplant. The clonotype was recovered from a female patient aged 2 to 10 who had a stem cell transplant for aplastic anemia, so the T cells may come from the graft donor. V usage is TRBV4-3 and J usage is TRBJ2-2, with 10 bases aligning to TRBD1. This CDR3 is CASSQPPWDRGSTGELFF. Written as DNA, the CDR3 is TGCGCCAGCAGCCAACCTCCCTGGGACAGGGGATCCACCGGGGAGCTGTTTTTT.